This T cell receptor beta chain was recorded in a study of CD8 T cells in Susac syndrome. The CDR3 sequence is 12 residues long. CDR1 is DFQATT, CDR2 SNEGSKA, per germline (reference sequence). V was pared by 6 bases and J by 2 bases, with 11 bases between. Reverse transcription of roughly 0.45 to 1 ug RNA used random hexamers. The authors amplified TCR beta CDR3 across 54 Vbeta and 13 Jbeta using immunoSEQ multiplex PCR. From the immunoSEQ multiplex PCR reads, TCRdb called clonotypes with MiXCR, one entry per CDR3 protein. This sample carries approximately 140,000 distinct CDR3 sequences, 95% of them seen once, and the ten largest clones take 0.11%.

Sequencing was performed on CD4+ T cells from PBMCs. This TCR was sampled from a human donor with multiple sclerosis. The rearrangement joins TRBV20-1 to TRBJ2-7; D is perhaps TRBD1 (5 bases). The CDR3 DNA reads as TGCAGTGCGCCAAAGGGGACCTACGAGCAGTACTTC. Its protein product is CSAPKGTYEQYF.